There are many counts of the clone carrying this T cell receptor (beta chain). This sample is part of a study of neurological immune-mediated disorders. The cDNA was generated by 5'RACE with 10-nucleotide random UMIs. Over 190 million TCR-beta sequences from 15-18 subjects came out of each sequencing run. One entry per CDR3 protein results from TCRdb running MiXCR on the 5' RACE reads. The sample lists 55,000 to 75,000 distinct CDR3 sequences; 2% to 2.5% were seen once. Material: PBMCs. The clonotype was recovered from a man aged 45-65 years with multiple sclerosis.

Here the CDR3 reads CATSVLRGDSNQPQHF. CDR3 nucleotides: TGTGCCACCAGCGTACTAAGGGGTGATAGCAATCAGCCCCAGCATTTT. The rearrangement links TRBV15 to TRBJ1-5; perhaps TRBD1 as D (5 bases). Germline V gene sequence: CDR1 LNHNV, CDR2 YYDKDF (reference sequence). V was pared by 5 bases and J by 0 bases, with 14 bases between. CDR3 length: 16 residues.